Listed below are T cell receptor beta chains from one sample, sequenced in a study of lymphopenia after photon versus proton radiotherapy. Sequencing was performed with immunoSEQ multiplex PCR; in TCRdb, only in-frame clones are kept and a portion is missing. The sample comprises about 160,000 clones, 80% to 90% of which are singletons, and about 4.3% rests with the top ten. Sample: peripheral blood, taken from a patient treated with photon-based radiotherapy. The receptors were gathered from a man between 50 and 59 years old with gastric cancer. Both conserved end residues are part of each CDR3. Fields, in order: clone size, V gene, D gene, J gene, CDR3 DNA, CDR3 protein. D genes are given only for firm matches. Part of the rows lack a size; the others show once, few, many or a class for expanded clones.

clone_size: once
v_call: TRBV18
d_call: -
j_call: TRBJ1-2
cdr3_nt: TGTGCCAGCTCACCACGGACCGATGGCTACACCTTC
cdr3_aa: CASSPRTDGYTF

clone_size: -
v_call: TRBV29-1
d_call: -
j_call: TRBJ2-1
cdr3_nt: TGCAGCGCCGCCCCCTCCCCGTCCACCTACAATGAGCAGTTCTTC
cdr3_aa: CSAAPSPSTYNEQFF

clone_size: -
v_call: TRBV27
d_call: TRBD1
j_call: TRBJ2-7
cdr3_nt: TGTGCCAGCAGTGAACGGGACAGGGGTAGCTCCTACGAGCAGTACTTC
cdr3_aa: CASSERDRGSSYEQYF

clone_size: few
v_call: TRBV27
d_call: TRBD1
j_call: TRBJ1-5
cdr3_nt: TGTGCCAGCAGTTTTAGGGGGCGCGGGGATTCTCAGCCCCAGCATTTT
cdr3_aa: CASSFRGRGDSQPQHF

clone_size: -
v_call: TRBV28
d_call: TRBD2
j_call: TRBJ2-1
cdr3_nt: TGTGCCAGCAGTTCGACTAGCGGGAGGGCCGGTGAGCAGTTCTTC
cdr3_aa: CASSSTSGRAGEQFF

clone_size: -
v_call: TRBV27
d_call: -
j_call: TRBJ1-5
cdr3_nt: TGTGCCAGCGGCTATAGCAATCAGCCCCAGCATTTT
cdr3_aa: CASGYSNQPQHF

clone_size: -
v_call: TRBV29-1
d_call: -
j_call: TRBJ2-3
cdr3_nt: TGCAGCGTTGAAGATCTCTTTAAGACAGATACGCAGTATTTT
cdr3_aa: CSVEDLFKTDTQYF

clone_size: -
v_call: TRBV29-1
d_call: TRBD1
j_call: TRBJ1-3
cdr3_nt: TGCAGCGTTGCTATAAAGACAGGGACCGGAAACACCATATATTTT
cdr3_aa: CSVAIKTGTGNTIYF

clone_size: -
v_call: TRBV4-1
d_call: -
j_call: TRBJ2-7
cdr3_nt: TGCGCCAGCAGCCAAGGCCGGGGCAGCTCCTACGAGCAGTACTTC
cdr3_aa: CASSQGRGSSYEQYF

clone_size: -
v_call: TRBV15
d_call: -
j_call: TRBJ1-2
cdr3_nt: TGTGCCACCAGCAGAGCTCGGGGGTTGGGGGACTATGGCTACACCTTC
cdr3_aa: CATSRARGLGDYGYTF

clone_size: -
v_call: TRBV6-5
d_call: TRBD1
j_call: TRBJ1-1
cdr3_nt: TGTGCCAGCAGTTACGATGATCGGGACAGGGGAACTGAAGCTTTCTTT
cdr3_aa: CASSYDDRDRGTEAFF

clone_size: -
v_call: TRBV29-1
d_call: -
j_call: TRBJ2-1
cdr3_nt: TGCAGCGTTGGTAGGAGCTCCTACAATGAGCAGTTCTTC
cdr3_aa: CSVGRSSYNEQFF

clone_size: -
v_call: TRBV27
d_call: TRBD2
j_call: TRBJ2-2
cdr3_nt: TGTGCCAGTCGGAATAGCGGGAGGTTTACCGGGGAGCTGTTTTTT
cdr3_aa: CASRNSGRFTGELFF

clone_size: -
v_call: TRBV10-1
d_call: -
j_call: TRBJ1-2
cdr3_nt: TGCGCCAGCAGTAGGACTGGGAACTATGGCTACACCTTC
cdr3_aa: CASSRTGNYGYTF

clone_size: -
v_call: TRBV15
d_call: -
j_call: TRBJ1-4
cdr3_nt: TGTGCCACCAGCAGAGGGGGGGCAGTAGGAAAACTGTTTTTT
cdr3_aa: CATSRGGAVGKLFF

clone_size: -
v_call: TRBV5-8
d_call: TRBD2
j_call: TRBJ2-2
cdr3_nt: TGTGCCAGCTATATAGCGGGAGGGCCAAGCGGGGAGCTGTTTTTT
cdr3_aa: CASYIAGGPSGELFF

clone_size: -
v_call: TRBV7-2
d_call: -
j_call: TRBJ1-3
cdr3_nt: TGTGCCAGCAGCTTAGGACAGCCGAGCTCTGGAAACACCATATATTTT
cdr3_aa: CASSLGQPSSGNTIYF

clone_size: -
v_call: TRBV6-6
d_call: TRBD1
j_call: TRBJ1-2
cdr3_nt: TGTGCCAGCAGCTACGGACAGGGATCGGGCTATGGCTACACCTTC
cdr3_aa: CASSYGQGSGYGYTF

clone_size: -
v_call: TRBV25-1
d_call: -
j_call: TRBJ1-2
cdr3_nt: TGTGCCAGCTCCAGCCAAGGCCAGAGGCCTAACTATGGCTACACCTTC
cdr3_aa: CASSSQGQRPNYGYTF

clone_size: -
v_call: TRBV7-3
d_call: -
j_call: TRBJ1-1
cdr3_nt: TGTGCCAGCAGCCGGTTAAGGAACACTGAAGCTTTCTTT
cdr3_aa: CASSRLRNTEAFF

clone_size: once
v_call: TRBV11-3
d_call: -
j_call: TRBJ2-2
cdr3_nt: TGTGCCAGCAGCTTAGTAGGGACTTACACCGGGGAGCTGTTTTTT
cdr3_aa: CASSLVGTYTGELFF

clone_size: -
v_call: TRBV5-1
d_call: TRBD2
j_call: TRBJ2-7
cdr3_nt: TGCGCCAGCAGCTACGTTAGCGGGAGCTCCTACGAGCAGTACTTC
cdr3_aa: CASSYVSGSSYEQYF

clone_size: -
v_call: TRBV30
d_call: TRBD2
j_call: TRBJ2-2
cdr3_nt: TGTGCCTGGAGAAGCGGGAGTACGGTCACCGGGGAGCTGTTTTTT
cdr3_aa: CAWRSGSTVTGELFF

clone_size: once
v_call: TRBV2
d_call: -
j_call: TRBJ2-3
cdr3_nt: TGTGCCAGCAGTCTTTCGGGGGGCACAGATACGCAGTATTTT
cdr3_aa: CASSLSGGTDTQYF

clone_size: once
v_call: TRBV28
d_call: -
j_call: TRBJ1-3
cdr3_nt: TGTGCCAGCACGGGGGCCGGAAACACCATATATTTT
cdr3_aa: CASTGAGNTIYF

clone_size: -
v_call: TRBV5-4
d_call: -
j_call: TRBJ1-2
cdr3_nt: TGTGCCAGCAGCTTGGGGCAGGGAGGCTACACCTTC
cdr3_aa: CASSLGQGGYTF

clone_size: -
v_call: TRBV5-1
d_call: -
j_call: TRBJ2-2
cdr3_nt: TGCGCCAGCAGCGCAACGACTTCGAACACCGGGGAGCTGTTTTTT
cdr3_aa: CASSATTSNTGELFF

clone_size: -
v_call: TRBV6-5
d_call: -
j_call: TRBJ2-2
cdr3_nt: TGTGCCAGCAGTTACACGGCAGGGAACACCGGGGAGCTGTTTTTT
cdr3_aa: CASSYTAGNTGELFF

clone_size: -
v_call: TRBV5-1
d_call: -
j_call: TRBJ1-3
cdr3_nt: TGCGCCAGCAGCTTGGAGAGTTCTTGGGCAAACACCATATATTTT
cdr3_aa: CASSLESSWANTIYF

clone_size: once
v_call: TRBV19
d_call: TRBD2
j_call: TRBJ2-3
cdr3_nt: TGTGCCAGTAAGAAACGGGAGGCGTCTAGCACAGATACGCAGTATTTT
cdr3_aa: CASKKREASSTDTQYF

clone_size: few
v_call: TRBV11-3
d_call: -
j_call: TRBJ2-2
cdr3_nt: TGTGCCACCCCCGGTAAAAGGGATCGCGGGGAGCTGTTTTTT
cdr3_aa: CATPGKRDRGELFF

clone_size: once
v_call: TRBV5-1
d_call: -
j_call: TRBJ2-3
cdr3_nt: TGCGCCAGCCGCCCCGGGGCGAGCACAGATACGCAGTATTTT
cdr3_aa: CASRPGASTDTQYF

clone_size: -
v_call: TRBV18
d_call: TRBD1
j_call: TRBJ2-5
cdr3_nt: TGTGCCAGCTCACCAGGGACAGGGAGAGAGACCCAGTACTTC
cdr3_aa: CASSPGTGRETQYF

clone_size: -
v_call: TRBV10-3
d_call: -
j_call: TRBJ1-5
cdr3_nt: TGTGCCACCACGGATAGCAATCAGCCCCAGCATTTT
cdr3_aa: CATTDSNQPQHF

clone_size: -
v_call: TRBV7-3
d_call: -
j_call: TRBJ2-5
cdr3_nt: TGTGCCAGCAGCTTACGAGCCGGTCAAGAGACCCAGTACTTC
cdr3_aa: CASSLRAGQETQYF

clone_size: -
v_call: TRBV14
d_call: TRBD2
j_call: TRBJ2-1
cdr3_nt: TGTGCCAGCAGCCAGGCTAGCGGGAGGTACTACAATGAGCAGTTCTTC
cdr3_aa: CASSQASGRYYNEQFF

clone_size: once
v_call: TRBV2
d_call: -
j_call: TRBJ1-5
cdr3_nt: TGTGCCAGCAGTGTTGAAGGGGAGGGACAGCCCCAGCATTTT
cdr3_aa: CASSVEGEGQPQHF

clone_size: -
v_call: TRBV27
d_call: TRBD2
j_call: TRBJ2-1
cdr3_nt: TGTGCCAGCAGTTTATCAGCGGCGGGACTAACAAATGAGCAGTTCTTC
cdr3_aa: CASSLSAAGLTNEQFF

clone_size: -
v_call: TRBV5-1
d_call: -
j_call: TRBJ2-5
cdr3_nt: TGCGCCAGCAGCTGGGGCCGGAGGCAAGGGAGCCAAGAGACCCAGTACTTC
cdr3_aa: CASSWGRRQGSQETQYF

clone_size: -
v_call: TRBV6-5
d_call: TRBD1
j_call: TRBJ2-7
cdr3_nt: TGTGCCAGCAGCCGCGGGACAGGGGGTTCGGACGAGCAGTACTTC
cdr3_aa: CASSRGTGGSDEQYF

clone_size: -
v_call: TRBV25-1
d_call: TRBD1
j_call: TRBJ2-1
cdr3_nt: TGTGCCAGCAGTGATCCCGGGACAGGGATGCGGGTGTGGAATGAGCAGTTCTTC
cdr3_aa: CASSDPGTGMRVWNEQFF

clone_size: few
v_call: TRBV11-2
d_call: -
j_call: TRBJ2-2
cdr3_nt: TGTGCCAGCAACCGGGGGGCAGGGGCGAAGACCGGGGAGCTGTTTTTT
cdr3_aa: CASNRGAGAKTGELFF

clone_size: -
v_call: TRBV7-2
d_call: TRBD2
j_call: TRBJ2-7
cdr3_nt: TGTGCCAGCAGCTTAGCTTGGGCGGGAGTAGGCGACGAGCAGTACTTC
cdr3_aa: CASSLAWAGVGDEQYF

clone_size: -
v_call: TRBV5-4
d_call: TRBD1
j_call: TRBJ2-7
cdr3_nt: TGTGCCAGCAGCGAACCGGGACAGGGGGCCTACGAGCAGTACTTC
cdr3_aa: CASSEPGQGAYEQYF

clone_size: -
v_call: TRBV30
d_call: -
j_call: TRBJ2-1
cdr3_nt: TGTGCCTGGAGTGTAAGGTGGGACCAAACAAGGCAGTTCTTC
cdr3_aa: CAWSVRWDQTRQFF

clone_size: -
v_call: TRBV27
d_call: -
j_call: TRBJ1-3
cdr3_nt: TGTGCCAGCAGGAGGGCGTCCGGAAACACCATATATTTT
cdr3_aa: CASRRASGNTIYF

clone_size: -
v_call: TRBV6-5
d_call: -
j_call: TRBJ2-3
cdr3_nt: TGTGCCAGCAGCCCCGTGGCGGGATTCACAGATACGCAGTATTTT
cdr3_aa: CASSPVAGFTDTQYF

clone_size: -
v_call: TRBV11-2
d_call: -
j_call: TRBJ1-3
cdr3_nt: TGTGCCAGCAGCTTTCCTGGGACTGCTGGAAACACCATATATTTT
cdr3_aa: CASSFPGTAGNTIYF

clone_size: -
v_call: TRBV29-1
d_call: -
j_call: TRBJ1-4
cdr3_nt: TGCAGCGTCCAGACAGCTCCTAATGAAAAACTGTTTTTT
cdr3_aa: CSVQTAPNEKLFF

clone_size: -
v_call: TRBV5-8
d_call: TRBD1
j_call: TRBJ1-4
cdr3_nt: TGTGCCAGCAGCTTCTGGACAGGGAGGGCTAATGAAAAACTGTTTTTT
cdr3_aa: CASSFWTGRANEKLFF

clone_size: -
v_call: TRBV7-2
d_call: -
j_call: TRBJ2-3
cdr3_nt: TGTGCCAGCAGCCTATGGACTTCTGTCGATACGCAGTATTTT
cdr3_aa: CASSLWTSVDTQYF

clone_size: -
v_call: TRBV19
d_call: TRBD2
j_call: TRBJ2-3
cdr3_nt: TGTGCCAGTAGTCCCCCCTTGACTAGCGGGAGTACAGATACGCAGTATTTT
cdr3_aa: CASSPPLTSGSTDTQYF

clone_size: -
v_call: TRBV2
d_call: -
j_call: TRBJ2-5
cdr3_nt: TGTGCCAGCCGTGGGGGGGGCCCGGAGACCCAGTACTTC
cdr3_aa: CASRGGGPETQYF